This TCR beta chain originates from a study of cytomegalovirus exposure and HLA in healthy donors. The V end lost 9 bases, the J end lost 4 bases, and 21 bases lay between the germline ends. The CDR3 extends over 16 amino acids. Germline loops: CDR1 SNHLY, CDR2 FYNNEI. Researchers ran the PCR with 60 Vbeta and 13 Jbeta primers. In the study's own analysis: Later work found 80 million or so unique TCR beta chains, with 9.5 million to 14 million shared. Method: immunoSEQ multiplex PCR; TCRdb's copy keeps in-frame clones and lacks some. V and J calls and clone size are given by that table; D and trimming were obtained from the DNA. The profile shows 100,000 to 150,000 clones, approximately 78% of them singletons.

The chain employs TRBV2 and TRBJ2-2; a possible D gene is TRBD1 (6 bases). This receptor was obtained from a female donor in good health and CMV-seronegative. Sequencing was carried out using PBMCs. DNA of the CDR3: TGTGCCAGTTCGACCCGCAGGGGTTCGGGCACCGGGGAGCTGTTTTTT. It codes for CASSTRRGSGTGELFF.